One sample yielded the 31 T cell receptor beta chains listed below, sequenced in a study of technical replicates of blood from several donors. Libraries were prepared by immunoSEQ multiplex PCR; TCRdb keeps only in-frame clonotypes and omits some of them. The sample lists about 81,000 clones; around 96% were seen once. Sequencing used T cells isolated from PBMCs. The receptors were sampled from a human donor in good health.

The chain is built from TRBV5-1 and TRBJ1-6; D is ambiguous. The germline CDR1 and CDR2 sequences are SGHRS and YFSETQ. Trimming pared 0 bases from V and 0 bases from J, leaving 10 bases between. This CDR3 comprises 17 residues. The CDR3 loop reads CASSLEAGFSYNSPLHF. The CDR3 DNA reads as TGCGCCAGCAGCTTGGAGGCGGGATTCTCCTATAATTCACCCCTCCACTTT.

J is TRBJ1-2 and V is TRBV11-2; a possible D gene is TRBD1 (5 bases). This CDR3 is 14 amino acids long. V was cut by 0 bases and J by 4 bases, with 9 bases left in between. Per the germline V gene, CDR1 is SGHAT and CDR2 is FQNNGV. The CDR3 reads CASSLEQVSYGYTF. CDR3 DNA sequence: TGTGCCAGCAGCTTAGAACAGGTCAGCTATGGCTACACCTTC.

The rearrangement links TRBV29-1 to TRBJ2-1, with D maybe TRBD2 (6 bases). The CDR3 is made up of 13 amino acids. The ends were cut back, 3 bases at V and 4 bases at J, with 10 bases in the middle. Per the germline V gene, CDR1 is SQVTM and CDR2 is ANQGSEA. CDR3 loop: CSVDGLLYNEQFF. CDR3 DNA sequence: TGCAGCGTTGATGGACTATTGTACAATGAGCAGTTCTTC.

The chain joins TRBV11-2 to TRBJ2-3; no reliable D call. The CDR3 is 12 amino acids. CDR1 SGHAT and CDR2 FQNNGV come from the germline V gene. V dropped 3 bases and J dropped 5 bases, with 6 bases sitting between them. The CDR3 protein is CASSFTGDTQYF. CDR3 DNA: TGTGCCAGCAGCTTCACGGGAGATACGCAGTATTTT.

The chain joins TRBV9 to TRBJ2-3, with 10 bases fitting TRBD2. After removal of 0 bases from V and 5 bases from J, the junction contained 6 bases not matched to a gene. The CDR3 spans 16 residues. Germline V gene lookup returns CDR1 SGDLS and CDR2 YYNGEE. In DNA form, the CDR3 reads TGTGCCAGCAGCGTAGAACCTAGCGGGAGTTTAGATACGCAGTATTTT. This sequence encodes CASSVEPSGSLDTQYF.

V and J are TRBV27 and TRBJ2-5, with 9 positions matching TRBD1. Trimming cost V 6 bases and J 5 bases; bases outside gene matches: 10. CDR3 length: 15 residues. In germline, CDR1 is MNHEY, CDR2 SMNVEV (reference sequence). The CDR3 nucleotides are TGTGCCAGCAGCCAGATACAGGGGGCGAGGGAGACCCAGTACTTC. Translating it yields CASSQIQGARETQYF.

This clone was detected a few times. The CDR3 sequence: CASSGQGGITEAFF. In DNA, the CDR3 is TGTGCCAGCAGTGGACAGGGGGGGATCACTGAAGCTTTCTTT. The chain combines TRBV6-4 with TRBJ1-1; 9 nucleotides agree with TRBD1. Unmatched junction bases numbered 4, after V lost 4 bases and J lost 4 bases. CDR1 is MRHNA, CDR2 SNTAGT, per germline. CDR3 length: 14 amino acids.

The CDR3 protein is CASSLNGAAEAFF. In DNA form, the CDR3 reads TGTGCCAGCAGCTTAAATGGGGCAGCTGAAGCTTTCTTT. The V gene is TRBV7-3, the J gene TRBJ1-1; maybe TRBD1 (5 bases). The CDR3 contains 13 residues. V lost 1 base and J 6 bases, leaving 9 bases between the germline ends. From germline, CDR1 is SGHTA and CDR2 FQGTGA.

This rearrangement joins TRBV30 to TRBJ1-4, with 8 bases identical to TRBD1. Germline CDR1 reads GTSNPN; CDR2 reads SVGIG (reference sequence). The CDR3 consists of 16 residues. V lost 6 bases to trimming and J lost 5 bases; unmatched junction nucleotides: 14. This chain's CDR3 is CACLWTGTGKNEKLFF. The CDR3 DNA follows: TGTGCCTGCCTCTGGACAGGGACGGGAAAAAATGAAAAACTGTTTTTT. The whole variable domain, filled in from reference TRBV30 and TRBJ1-4, reads SQTIHQWPATLVQPVGSPLSLECTVEGTSNPNLYWYRQAAGRGLQLLFYSVGIGQISSEVPQNLSASRPQDRQFILSSKKLLLSDSGFYLCACLWTGTGKNEKLFFGSGTQLSVL.

The rearrangement joins TRBV25-1 to TRBJ1-1; TRBD1 matches 7 bases. J gave up 3 bases and V 8 bases, and 18 bases lay outside the gene matches. The CDR3 spans 17 residues. In germline, CDR1 is MGHDK, CDR2 SYGVNS. The CDR3 sequence: CASGPWKRGQRDTEAFF. CDR3 in DNA: TGTGCCAGCGGCCCCTGGAAGAGGGGACAGCGGGACACTGAAGCTTTCTTT.

This rearrangement joins TRBV6-5 to TRBJ2-1, with 7 bases that match TRBD2. Germline assignment: CDR1 MNHEY and CDR2 SVGAGI. V dropped 4 bases and J dropped 6; count of bases not matched to a gene: 12. This CDR3 has 16 residues. Here the CDR3 reads CASSSLGGGALNEQFF. The CDR3 bases are TGTGCCAGCAGTTCCTTAGGCGGGGGAGCGCTCAATGAGCAGTTCTTC.

V usage is TRBV4-1 and J usage is TRBJ1-4, with D possibly TRBD1 on 6 matching bases. The V end lost 4 bases, the J end lost 0 bases, and 9 bases lay between the germline ends. The CDR3 consists of 15 residues. From germline, CDR1 is MGHRA and CDR2 YSYEKL. CDR3 residues: CASSPTGPTNEKLFF. CDR3 in DNA: TGCGCCAGCAGCCCTACAGGGCCAACTAATGAAAAACTGTTTTTT.

J is TRBJ2-1 and V is TRBV12-5; D possibly corresponds to TRBD2 (5 bases). There are 13 residues in the CDR3. CDR1 and CDR2 (germline): LGHNT, FRNRAP. V lost 4 bases and J 6 bases, leaving 10 bases between the germline ends. CDR3 protein: CASGSGWSNEQFF. The CDR3 DNA reads as TGTGCTAGTGGTTCGGGGTGGTCCAATGAGCAGTTCTTC.

This clone was counted a single time. V usage is TRBV15 and J usage is TRBJ1-5; 8 nucleotides line up with TRBD1. Per germline, CDR1 LNHNV and CDR2 YYDKDF (reference sequence). J gave up 7 bases and V 8 bases, and 7 bases lay outside the gene matches. The CDR3 covers 13 residues. The CDR3: CATALQGAQPQHF. The CDR3 nucleotides read TGTGCCACCGCCCTTCAGGGGGCCCAGCCCCAGCATTTT.

V and J are TRBV9 and TRBJ2-1, with TRBD1 as a possible D gene (5 bases). CDR1 and CDR2 (germline): SGDLS, YYNGEE. The V gene lost 0 bases and the J gene lost 0 bases, with 7 bases spanning the gap. This CDR3 comprises 15 residues. The CDR3 region is CASSVEGASYNEQFF. The CDR3, as DNA: TGTGCCAGCAGCGTAGAAGGGGCCTCCTACAATGAGCAGTTCTTC.

The V call is TRBV27, the J call TRBJ1-2; TRBD1 matches 10 bases. The CDR3 is made up of 12 amino acids. The trim removed 6 bases at V and 6 bases at J, leaving 1 base unmatched. Germline loops: CDR1 MNHEY, CDR2 SMNVEV (reference sequence). The CDR3 here is CASRTGGHGYTF. CDR3 DNA: TGTGCCAGCAGGACAGGGGGCCATGGCTACACCTTC.

The chain recombines TRBV27 with TRBJ1-1; a weak D match, TRBD1 (5 bases). Per germline, CDR1 MNHEY and CDR2 SMNVEV (reference sequence). The CDR3 length is 16 residues. Trimming took off 0 bases at V and 4 bases at J, with 15 bases between the two ends. DNA for the CDR3: TGTGCCAGCAGTTTATCAAACTCCGGGGGTGGCACTGAAGCTTTCTTT. Its protein product is CASSLSNSGGGTEAFF.

V gene TRBV28 combines with J gene TRBJ2-1; weak D call: TRBD1 (5 bases). This CDR3 region has 14 residues. Germline loops: CDR1 MDHEN, CDR2 SYDVKM. Trimming took 1 base from V and 8 from J, leaving 12 bases between them. As DNA, the CDR3 is TGTGCCAGCAGTTTATACGCGTGGGGCGATGAGCAGTTCTTC. This gives the protein CASSLYAWGDEQFF.

This sequence joins TRBV5-1 and TRBJ2-1, with TRBD2 matching 9 bases. Looked up from germline, CDR1 is SGHRS and CDR2 is YFSETQ. This CDR3 has 14 residues. Trimming at V came to 0 bases and at J to 8 bases, leaving 3 bases not matched to a gene. CDR3 nucleotides: TGCGCCAGCAGCTTGGCGCGGGAGGGCCATGAGCAGTTCTTC. Translated: CASSLAREGHEQFF.

The chain joins TRBV27 to TRBJ2-5, with unresolved D. This CDR3 spans 13 amino acids. V was trimmed by 0 bases and J by 7 bases, leaving 9 bases between them. CDR1 and CDR2 from the germline V gene are MNHEY and SMNVEV (reference sequence). CDR3 sequence: CASSLSQEGTQYF. The CDR3 DNA reads TGTGCCAGCAGTTTATCGCAGGAAGGGACCCAGTACTTC.

The chain recombines TRBV9 with TRBJ2-2; 12 bases fit TRBD2. Trimming cost V 8 bases and J 0 bases; bases outside gene matches: 5. The CDR3 sequence is 16 residues long. Germline V gene lookup returns CDR1 SGDLS and CDR2 YYNGEE. CDR3 DNA: TGTGCCAGTTCACTAGCGGGGGGACCGAACACCGGGGAGCTGTTTTTT. Amino acid sequence: CASSLAGGPNTGELFF.

This sequence joins TRBV27 and TRBJ2-4, with 12 positions matching TRBD2. V lost 5 bases, J lost 7 bases, and 6 bases stayed unmatched. CDR1 is MNHEY, CDR2 SMNVEV, per germline (reference sequence). CDR3 length: 15 amino acids. The CDR3 coding sequence is TGTGCCAGCAGTCCAGGGACTAGCGGGTGGAACATTCAGTACTTC. This codes for CASSPGTSGWNIQYF.

The chain uses TRBV6-5 and TRBJ2-1; the match to TRBD2 covers 12 bases. Germline values: CDR1 MNHEY, CDR2 SVGAGI. V lost 2 bases and J lost 7; bases outside the gene matches: 6. This CDR3 is built from 16 residues. The CDR3: CASSYASGREQNEQFF. DNA for the CDR3: TGTGCCAGCAGTTACGCTAGCGGGAGGGAACAGAATGAGCAGTTCTTC.

This sequence joins TRBV10-3 and TRBJ2-7; 10 positions match TRBD1. The CDR3 contains 16 residues. Germline trimming cut 4 bases from V and 0 bases from J; bases unmatched to any gene: 6. The germline V gene has CDR1 ENHRY and CDR2 SYGVKD. This chain's CDR3 is CAISGVRDRGSYEQYF. The CDR3 bases are TGTGCCATCAGTGGAGTTCGGGACAGGGGCTCCTACGAGCAGTACTTC.

The rearrangement links TRBV19 to TRBJ2-7, with 8 nucleotides matching TRBD2. Trimming removed 7 bases from V and 5 bases from J; junction bases left unmatched: 13. The CDR3 loop spans 15 amino acids. The germline gives CDR1 LNHDA, CDR2 SQIVND (reference sequence). The CDR3 coding sequence is TGTGCCAGTACCTATGGAGCCAGCGGGAGCGACGAGCAGTACTTC. This codes for CASTYGASGSDEQYF.

V and J are TRBV19 and TRBJ2-7; D may be TRBD2 (6 bases). CDR1 and CDR2 from the germline V gene are LNHDA and SQIVND (reference sequence). The CDR3 length is 15 residues. V lost 3 bases, J lost 5 bases, and 17 bases lay in between. CDR3 sequence (DNA): TGTGCCAGTAGTATGTCCGGGACTCTAAGCCACGAGCAGTACTTC. Encoded protein: CASSMSGTLSHEQYF.

The J gene is TRBJ1-1, the V gene TRBV19; weak D call: TRBD1 (5 bases). The CDR3 covers 14 residues. Germline V gene lookup returns CDR1 LNHDA and CDR2 SQIVND (reference sequence). Trimming removed 4 bases from V and 1 base from J, with 10 bases in between. CDR3 sequence (DNA): TGTGCCAGTAGTACCAGACAGAAGAACACTGAAGCTTTCTTT. Amino acids: CASSTRQKNTEAFF.

The chain couples TRBV5-5 to TRBJ2-3; D gene unclear. Germline V gene lookup returns CDR1 SGHKS and CDR2 YYEKEE (reference sequence). This CDR3 region has 15 residues. V was cut by 1 base and J by 1 base, with 10 bases left in between. CDR3 in amino acids: CASSLSIAGTDTQYF. The CDR3 DNA sequence: TGTGCCAGCAGCTTGTCGATAGCAGGCACAGATACGCAGTATTTT. The full variable domain, in which reference TRBV5-5 and TRBJ2-3 provide the parts outside the CDR3, is DAGVTQSPTHLIKTRGQQVTLRCSPISGHKSVSWYQQVLGQGPQFIFQYYEKEERGRGNFPDRFSARQFPNYSSELNVNALLLGDSALYLCASSLSIAGTDTQYFGPGTRLTVL.

The chain recombines TRBV7-8 with TRBJ2-7; perhaps TRBD1 as D (6 bases). The CDR3 length is 14 residues. The germline CDR1 and CDR2 sequences are SGHVS and FQNEAQ. V lost 8 bases, J lost 0 bases, and 14 bases lay in between. In DNA, the CDR3 is TGTGCCAGCGCAACCGGGACATACTCCTACGAGCAGTACTTC. Protein: CASATGTYSYEQYF.

The chain couples TRBV27 to TRBJ2-2; no clear D. Trimming took off 5 bases at V and 4 bases at J, with 8 bases between the two ends. The CDR3 runs to 13 residues. Looked up from germline, CDR1 is MNHEY and CDR2 is SMNVEV (reference sequence). Written as DNA, the CDR3 is TGTGCCAGCAGTCCCATGGCCACCGGGGAGCTGTTTTTT. Translation: CASSPMATGELFF.

V is TRBV6-1 and J is TRBJ2-5; TRBD2 agrees at 8 bases. CDR1 is MNHNS and CDR2 is SASEGT in the germline V gene. J lost 5 bases, V lost 2 bases, and 1 base had no gene match. The length of the CDR3 is 13 residues. The CDR3: CASSERGGETQYF. CDR3 bases: TGTGCCAGCAGTGAACGGGGGGGGGAGACCCAGTACTTC.